Sequencing of this T cell receptor (beta chain) was carried out in a study of blood T cell repertoires in COVID-19. Study-level background: PBMCs, B-cell-depleted T cells, or T cells were the source of the cDNA or gDNA that made up the material.

Original data processing: Amplification of reference gene primers was used by the study to estimate nucleated cell counts. Produced via immunoSEQ multiplex PCR; TCRdb's table is partial and in-frame only. V and J calls plus clone size are reproduced from that table; the DNA served to infer D and trimming. The sample yields 100,000 to 150,000 clones, around nine tenths seen once. The trim removed 3 bases at V and 1 base at J, leaving 5 bases unmatched. This CDR3 region has 15 residues. Per the germline V gene, CDR1 is PRHDT and CDR2 is FYEKMQ (reference sequence). The sequence was obtained from a man between 65 and 80 years old with active COVID-19. The chain has TRBV13 and TRBJ2-7; 8 bases map to TRBD2. Sequencing was done on a sample of peripheral blood. CDR3 in amino acids: CASSFRTSGSYEQYF. Here the CDR3 DNA reads TGTGCCAGCAGCTTTCGTACTAGCGGTTCCTACGAGCAGTACTTC. The variable domain in full, with the rest retrieved from reference TRBV13 and TRBJ2-7, is AAGVIQSPRHLIKEKRETATLKCYPIPRHDTVYWYQQGPGQDPQFLISFYEKMQSDKGSIPDRFSAQQFSDYHSELNMSSLELGDSALYFCASSFRTSGSYEQYFGPGTRLTVT.